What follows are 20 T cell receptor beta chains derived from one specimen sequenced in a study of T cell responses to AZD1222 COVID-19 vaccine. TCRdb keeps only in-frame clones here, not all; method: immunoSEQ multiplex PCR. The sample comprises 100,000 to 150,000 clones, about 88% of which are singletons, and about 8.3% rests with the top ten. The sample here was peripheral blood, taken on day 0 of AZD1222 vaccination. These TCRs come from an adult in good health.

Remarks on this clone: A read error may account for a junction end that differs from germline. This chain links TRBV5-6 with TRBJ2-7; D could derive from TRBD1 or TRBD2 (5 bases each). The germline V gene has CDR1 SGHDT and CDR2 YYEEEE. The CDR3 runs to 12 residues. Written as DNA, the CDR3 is TGTGCCAGCAGCTTGATGGTAGGGGACCTGGACTTC. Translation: CASSLMVGDLDF.

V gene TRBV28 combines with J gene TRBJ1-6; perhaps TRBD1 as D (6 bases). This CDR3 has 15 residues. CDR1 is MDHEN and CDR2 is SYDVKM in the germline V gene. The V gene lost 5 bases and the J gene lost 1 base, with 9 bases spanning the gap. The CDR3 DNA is TGTGCCAGCAGTCCTACAGGGTCCTATAATTCACCCCTCCACTTT. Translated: CASSPTGSYNSPLHF.

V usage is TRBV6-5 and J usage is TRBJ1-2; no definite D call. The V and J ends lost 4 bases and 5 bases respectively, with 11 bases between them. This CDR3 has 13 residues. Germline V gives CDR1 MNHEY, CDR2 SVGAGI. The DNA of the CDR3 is TGTGCCAGCAGTTGGCTTGGGGAATATGGCTACACCTTC. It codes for CASSWLGEYGYTF.

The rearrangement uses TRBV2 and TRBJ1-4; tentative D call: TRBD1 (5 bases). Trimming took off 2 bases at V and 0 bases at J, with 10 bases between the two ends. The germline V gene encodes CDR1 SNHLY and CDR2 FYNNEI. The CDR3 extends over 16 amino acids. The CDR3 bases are TGTGCCAGCAGTGAACGCCCGGGGGCAACTAATGAAAAACTGTTTTTT. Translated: CASSERPGATNEKLFF.

This chain's CDR3 is CASSYLNTEAFF. The CDR3 DNA is TGTGCCAGCAGTTATTTGAACACTGAAGCTTTCTTT. The chain joins TRBV6-5 to TRBJ1-1, with D uncertain. Germline-derived CDR1 and CDR2 are MNHEY and SVGAGI. The CDR3 runs to 12 residues. V lost 3 bases and J lost 0, with 2 bases in between.

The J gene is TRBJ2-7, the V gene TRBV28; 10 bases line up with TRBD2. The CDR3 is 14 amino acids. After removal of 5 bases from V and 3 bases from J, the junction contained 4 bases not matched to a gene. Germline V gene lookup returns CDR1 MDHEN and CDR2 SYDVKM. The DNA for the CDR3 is TGTGCCAGCAGTATTAAGCGGGGGGGCTACGAGCAGTACTTC. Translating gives CASSIKRGGYEQYF.

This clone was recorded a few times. The CDR3, as DNA: TGTGCCAGCAGCCAGGGACAGGGGGCGCGGGAGCAGTACTTC. Protein: CASSQGQGAREQYF. V gene TRBV3-1 (or the pseudogene TRBV3-2) combines with J gene TRBJ2-7; 12 bases agree with TRBD1. Germline V gives CDR1 LGHDT, CDR2 YNNKEL (reference sequence). This CDR3 comprises 14 residues. V lost 3 bases and J lost 7; bases outside the gene matches: 4.

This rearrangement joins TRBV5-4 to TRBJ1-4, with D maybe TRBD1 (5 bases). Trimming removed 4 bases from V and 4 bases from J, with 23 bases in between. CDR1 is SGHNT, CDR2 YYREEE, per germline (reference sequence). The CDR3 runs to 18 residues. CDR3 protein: CASSRSPVRGGSNEKLFF. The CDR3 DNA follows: TGTGCCAGCAGCCGATCCCCCGTGAGGGGCGGTAGTAATGAAAAACTGTTTTTT. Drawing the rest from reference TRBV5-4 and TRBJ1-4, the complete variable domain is ETGVTQSPTHLIKTRGQQVTLRCSSQSGHNTVSWYQQALGQGPQFIFQYYREEENGRGNFPPRFSGLQFPNYSSELNVNALELDDSALYLCASSRSPVRGGSNEKLFFGSGTQLSVL.

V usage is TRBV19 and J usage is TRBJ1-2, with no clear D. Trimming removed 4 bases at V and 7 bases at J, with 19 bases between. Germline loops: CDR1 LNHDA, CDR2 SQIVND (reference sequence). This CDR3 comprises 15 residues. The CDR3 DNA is TGTGCCAGTAGTAGCACCAAAGAGGGAAAGTTTGGCTACACCTTC. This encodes CASSSTKEGKFGYTF.

CDR3 loop: CATSRRGQGDGPNTEAFF. The CDR3 nucleotides read TGTGCCACCAGCAGACGCGGACAGGGGGATGGGCCCAACACTGAAGCTTTCTTT. The chain carries TRBV15 and TRBJ1-1; 10 nucleotides agree with TRBD1. The V gene's germline CDR1 is LNHNV and CDR2 YYDKDF (reference sequence). The V gene end was trimmed by 2 bases and the J gene end by 2 bases; junction bases not matched to a gene: 11. The CDR3 length is 18 residues.

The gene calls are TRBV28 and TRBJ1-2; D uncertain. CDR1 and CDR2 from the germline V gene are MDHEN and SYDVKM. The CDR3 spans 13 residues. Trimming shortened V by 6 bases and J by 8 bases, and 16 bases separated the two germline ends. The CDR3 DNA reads TGTGCCAGCAGCAGCCCCCTCGGAAGCGGCTACACCTTC. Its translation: CASSSPLGSGYTF.

CDR3 protein: CATSTKTGGDEQYF. The CDR3 DNA follows: TGTGCCACCAGCACCAAGACAGGGGGCGACGAGCAGTACTTC. This chain uses TRBV15 with TRBJ2-7, with 10 positions matching TRBD1. The CDR3 runs 14 residues. The V segment lost 4 bases and the J segment 5 bases; nucleotides outside the gene matches: 5. Germline lookup yields CDR1 LNHNV and CDR2 YYDKDF (reference sequence).

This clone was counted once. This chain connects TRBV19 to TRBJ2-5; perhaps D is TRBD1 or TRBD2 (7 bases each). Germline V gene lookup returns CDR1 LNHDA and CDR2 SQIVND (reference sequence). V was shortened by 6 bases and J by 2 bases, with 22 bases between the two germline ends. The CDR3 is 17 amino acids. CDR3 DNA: TGTGCCAGTAGCCCCCCTCTCCAGGGGGGGGGTCAAGAGACCCAGTACTTC. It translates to CASSPPLQGGGQETQYF.

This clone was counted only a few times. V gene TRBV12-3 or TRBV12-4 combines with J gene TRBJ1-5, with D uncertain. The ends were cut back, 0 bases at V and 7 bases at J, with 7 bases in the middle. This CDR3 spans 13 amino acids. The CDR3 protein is CASSLAGSQPQHF. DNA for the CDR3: TGTGCCAGCAGTTTAGCAGGGTCCCAGCCCCAGCATTTT.

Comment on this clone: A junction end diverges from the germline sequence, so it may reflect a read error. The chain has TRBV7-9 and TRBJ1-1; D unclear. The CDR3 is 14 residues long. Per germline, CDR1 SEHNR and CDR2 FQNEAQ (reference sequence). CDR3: CLKRAGDLNTEAFF. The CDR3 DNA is TGCCTCAAAAGGGCGGGAGATCTCAACACTGAAGCTTTCTTT.

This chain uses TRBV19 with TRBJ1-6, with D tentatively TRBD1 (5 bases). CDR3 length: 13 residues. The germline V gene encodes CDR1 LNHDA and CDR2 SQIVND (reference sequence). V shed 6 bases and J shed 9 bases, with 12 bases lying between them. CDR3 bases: TGTGCCAGTAGGTTTGGGGGTGGTTCACCCCTCCACTTT. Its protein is CASRFGGGSPLHF.

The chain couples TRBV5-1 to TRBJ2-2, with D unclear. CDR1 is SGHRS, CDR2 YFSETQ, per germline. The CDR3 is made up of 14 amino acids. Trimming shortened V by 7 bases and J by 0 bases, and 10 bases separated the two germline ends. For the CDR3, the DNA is TGCGCCAGCCGGATAACACCGAACACCGGGGAGCTGTTTTTT. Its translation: CASRITPNTGELFF.

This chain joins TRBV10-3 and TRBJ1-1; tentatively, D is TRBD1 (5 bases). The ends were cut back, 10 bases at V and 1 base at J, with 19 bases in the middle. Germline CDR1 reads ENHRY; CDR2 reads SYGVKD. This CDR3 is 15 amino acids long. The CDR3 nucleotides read TGTGCCACCCGCGGGACGGGGACGGGGAACACTGAAGCTTTCTTT. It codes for CATRGTGTGNTEAFF.

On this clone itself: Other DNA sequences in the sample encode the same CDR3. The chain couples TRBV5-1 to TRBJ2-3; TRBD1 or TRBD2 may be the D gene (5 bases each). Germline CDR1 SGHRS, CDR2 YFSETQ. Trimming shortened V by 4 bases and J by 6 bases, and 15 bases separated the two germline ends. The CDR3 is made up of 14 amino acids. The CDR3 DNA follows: TGCGCCAGCAGCCCCGGGGCCGGAGCCGATACGCAGTATTTT. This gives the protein CASSPGAGADTQYF.

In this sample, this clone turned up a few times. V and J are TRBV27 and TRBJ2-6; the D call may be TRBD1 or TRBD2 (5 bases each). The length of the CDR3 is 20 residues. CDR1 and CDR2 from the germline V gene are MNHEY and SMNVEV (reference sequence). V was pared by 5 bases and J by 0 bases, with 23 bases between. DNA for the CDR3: TGTGCCAGCAGTCCCTATGGGGGACCCTATTCTTTCTCTGGGGCCAACGTCCTGACTTTC. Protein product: CASSPYGGPYSFSGANVLTF.